Reported below is one TCR beta chain. Seattle patients were enrolled while actively infected and followed longitudinally. This record belongs to a study of blood T cell repertoires in COVID-19. Study as a whole: Sites across the United States, Italy and Spain contributed samples from acute and convalescent COVID-19. T cells, B-cell-depleted T cells, or PBMCs provided the cDNA or gDNA that served as material.

The germline V gene encodes CDR1 SGHDT and CDR2 YYEEEE. The CDR3 consists of 15 residues. The V end was cut by 2 bases, the J end by 3 bases, with 13 bases between. Authors' analysis steps: How many nucleated cells were present was estimated from reference gene primer amplification. The assay was immunoSEQ multiplex PCR, and TCRdb's table has in-frame clones only and misses some. V, J and clone size reflect that table, while D and trimming were determined from the DNA. The profile shows about 250,000 clones, more than 70% of them singletons. This sequence was found in a woman of 80 years or more with COVID-19, enrolled during active disease. The chain recombines TRBV5-6 with TRBJ2-3; D call uncertain. The sequencing input was peripheral blood. The DNA of the CDR3 is TGTGCCAGCAGCTTCCCGCGACAAGGTACAGATACGCAGTATTTT. Translating gives CASSFPRQGTDTQYF.